A single sample gave rise to the 6 T cell receptor beta chains below, sequenced in a study of identical twins. TCRdb reprocessed the 5' RACE reads via MiXCR and lists one record per CDR3 protein. The sample carries about 690,000 distinct CDR3 sequences, approximately 6% recorded once. Sequences were obtained from naive T cells sorted from blood. These receptors originate from a young man in good health.

This clonotype was seen only a few times. The rearrangement links TRBV12-3 or TRBV12-4 to TRBJ1-6; perhaps TRBD1 as D (5 bases). The CDR3 has 18 residues. Trimming removed 7 bases from V and 0 bases from J, with 19 bases in between. The CDR3 nucleotides read TGTGCCAGCACCAAATCGCAGGGCGGGAGCTCCTATAATTCACCCCTCCACTTT. This sequence encodes CASTKSQGGSSYNSPLHF.

This clonotype was detected many times. The chain has TRBV12-3 or TRBV12-4 and TRBJ1-1, with TRBD1 matching over 7 bases. V gave up 5 bases and J gave up 6 bases; unmatched junction bases: 9. The CDR3 has 14 residues. The CDR3 bases are TGTGCCAGCAGTGGATACAGGGGAGGCGCTGAAGCTTTCTTT. As protein: CASSGYRGGAEAFF.

The chain has TRBV15 and TRBJ1-5; 11 bases align to TRBD1. The CDR3 is 15 residues long. J was trimmed by 4 bases and V by 4 bases; bases with no gene match: 3. CDR1 and CDR2 from the germline V gene are LNHNV and YYDKDF (reference sequence). CDR3 loop: CATSTRDRGNQPQHF. CDR3 DNA: TGTGCCACCAGCACGCGGGACAGGGGGAATCAGCCCCAGCATTTT.

This clonotype was recorded many times. V usage is TRBV12-3 or TRBV12-4 and J usage is TRBJ2-3; tentatively, D is TRBD2 (6 bases). This CDR3 has 17 residues. Between the trimmed V and J ends, which lost 6 bases and 5 bases, there was a span of 24 bases. For the CDR3, the DNA is TGTGCCAGCAGGAGCCTCCTACAGGACCCCGGGGGAGATACGCAGTATTTT. This encodes CASRSLLQDPGGDTQYF.

This sequence joins TRBV3-1 and TRBJ2-1; D unresolved. The germline V gene has CDR1 LGHDT and CDR2 YNNKEL (reference sequence). Trimming shortened V by 3 bases and J by 9 bases, and 6 bases separated the two germline ends. The CDR3 is 11 residues long. In nucleotides, the CDR3 is TGTGCCAGCAGCCAGATCGGTGAGCAGTTCTTC. Translating gives CASSQIGEQFF.

This clonotype was detected only a few times. The chain combines TRBV27 with TRBJ1-1; TRBD1 aligns across 10 bases. Germline V gene sequence: CDR1 MNHEY, CDR2 SMNVEV (reference sequence). The V gene end was trimmed by 2 bases and the J gene end by 7 bases; junction bases not matched to a gene: 7. CDR3 length equals 15 residues. CDR3 protein: CASSLRRDRGFEAFF. The CDR3 bases are TGTGCCAGCAGTTTACGGCGGGACAGGGGCTTTGAAGCTTTCTTT.